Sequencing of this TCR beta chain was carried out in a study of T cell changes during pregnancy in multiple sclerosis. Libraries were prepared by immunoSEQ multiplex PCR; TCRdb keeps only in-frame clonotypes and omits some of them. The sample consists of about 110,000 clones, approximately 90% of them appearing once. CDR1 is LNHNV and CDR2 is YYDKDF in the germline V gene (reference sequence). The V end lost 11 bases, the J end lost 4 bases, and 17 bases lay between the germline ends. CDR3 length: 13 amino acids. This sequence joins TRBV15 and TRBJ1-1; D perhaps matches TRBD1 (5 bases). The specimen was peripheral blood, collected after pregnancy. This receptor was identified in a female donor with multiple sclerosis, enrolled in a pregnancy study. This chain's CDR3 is CAFCREVGTEAFF. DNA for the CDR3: TGTGCCTTCTGCAGGGAGGTGGGCACTGAAGCTTTCTTT.